This T cell receptor (beta chain) derives from a study of cytomegalovirus exposure and HLA in healthy donors. PCR primers comprised 60 Vbeta and 13 Jbeta primers. The protocol was immunoSEQ multiplex PCR, while the TCRdb copy is restricted to in-frame clones and leaves out a portion. The sample holds around 150,000 clones; around 80% are singletons and the top ten take 1.4% to 1.5%. The CDR3 extends over 14 amino acids. Germline loops: CDR1 SGHRS, CDR2 YFSETQ. Trimming cost V 3 bases and J 2 bases; bases outside gene matches: 4. The sequenced sample was PBMCs. This clonotype was sampled from a male donor in good health and CMV-seronegative. This chain links TRBV5-1 with TRBJ1-2; 7 bases fit TRBD1. CDR3 amino acids: CASSSKGQNYGYTF. In DNA form, the CDR3 reads TGCGCCAGCAGCTCAAAGGGACAGAACTATGGCTACACCTTC. Drawing the rest from reference TRBV5-1 and TRBJ1-2, the complete variable domain is KAGVTQTPRYLIKTRGQQVTLSCSPISGHRSVSWYQQTPGQGLQFLFEYFSETQRNKGNFPGRFSGRQFSNSRSEMNVSTLELGDSALYLCASSSKGQNYGYTFGSGTRLTVV.